This T cell receptor beta chain came from a study of identical twins. V gave up 10 bases and J gave up 1 base, with 27 bases separating them. In germline, CDR1 is ENHRY, CDR2 SYGVKD. This CDR3 is built from 18 residues. TCRdb redid the calling of the 5' RACE reads with MiXCR, one entry per CDR3 protein. Among some 570,000 distinct CDR3 sequences listed, 20% to 25% were seen once. There are a few counts of this clonotype. Its antigen is unknown. General observations from the study: Alpha sequences out of frame and shared by twins had excess low generation probability. Models came in too low on out-of-frame TCR alpha sharing in monozygotic twins. Zero-insertion findings could be partly confounded by invariant cells (MAIT and iNKT cells).

The data were also submitted as part of a second study, on yellow fever vaccine responses in identical twins. From that second work: Reports say the vaccine T cell response in twins looked partly convergent and partly personalized.

The TCR comes from a woman under 30 in good health. Sequenced: CD4+ T cells sorted from blood. The chain links TRBV10-3 to TRBJ2-3, with D perhaps matching TRBD1 (6 bases). CDR3: CATGRWAAIRQGTDTQYF. DNA for the CDR3: TGTGCCACGGGACGCTGGGCGGCAATACGACAGGGCACAGATACGCAGTATTTT.